This T cell receptor (beta chain) was recorded in a study of shared clonotypes between healthy human individuals. Study as a whole: Three plates were used per donor for CD4 naive, three for CD4 memory, two for CD8 naive and one for CD8 memory. Study-wide findings and caveats: Memory subsets generally showed smaller estimated richness than naive subsets did.

J lost 6 bases, V lost 0 bases, and 1 base had no gene match. The CDR3 extends over 15 amino acids. CDR1 is ENHRY and CDR2 is SYGVKD in the germline V gene. Assay: immunoSEQ multiplex PCR; the TCRdb copy retains only in-frame clones and omits some. The top ten clones hold about 34% of a sample with some 690,000 clones, 90% of them seen once. To note about this clone: Its antigen remains unknown.

Sequences were obtained from memory CD8+ T cells from PBMCs. Subset: CD45RO+ cells pooled with CCR7-negative TemRA cells. V gene TRBV10-3 combines with J gene TRBJ1-5, with 11 nucleotides matching TRBD1. The sequence came from a man aged 18 to 30 in good health. Some clones in this sample may be carry-over from other donors' samples. The CDR3 loop is CAISESGTGGQPQHF. The CDR3 DNA reads as TGTGCCATCAGTGAGTCTGGGACAGGGGGTCAGCCCCAGCATTTT.